This paragraph covers one T cell receptor beta chain sequence. The data derive from a study of blood T cell repertoires in COVID-19. Study-wide background: From T cells, B-cell-depleted T cells, or PBMCs came the material, which was cDNA or gDNA.

V lost 3 bases and J 0 bases, leaving 10 bases between the germline ends. Germline V CDR1 and CDR2: KGHDR, SFDVKD. The CDR3 totals 15 residues. Using immunoSEQ multiplex PCR, the repertoire was profiled, and TCRdb retains in-frame clones only, with some absent. The profile shows more than 95,000 clones, roughly nine tenths of them singletons. The specimen sequenced was peripheral blood. This TCR derives from a human donor in a cohort sampled during active COVID-19. This sequence joins TRBV24-1 and TRBJ2-5; a weak D match, TRBD2 (7 bases). The CDR3 nucleotides read TGTGCCACCAGTGATGAGGGGGGGTACCAAGAGACCCAGTACTTC. Translation: CATSDEGGYQETQYF.